Listed below are T cell receptor beta chains from one sample, sequenced in a study of shared clonotypes between healthy human individuals. Assay used: immunoSEQ multiplex PCR; TCRdb lists only in-frame clones, some missing. The data hold some 1 million clones, with around 76% observed a single time. Sequencing was carried out using memory CD4+ T cells sorted from blood. These receptors all stem from a man between 18 and 29 years old in good health. The CDR3 runs from the conserved cysteine through the conserved F or W. The order of the fields is J gene, V gene, CDR3 protein.

TRBJ1-2	TRBV2	CASSVLGQGGYTF
TRBJ2-3	TRBV5-1	CASSFPRGDTQYF
TRBJ2-5	TRBV19	CASSMGGGSETQYF
TRBJ1-4	TRBV20-1	CSARFEKLFF
TRBJ1-2	TRBV6-5	CASMRTGDYGYTF
TRBJ2-7	TRBV18	CASSPPQGGRSYEQYF
TRBJ2-1	TRBV18	CASSLNIDKEQFF
TRBJ1-6	TRBV30	CAWFRNGSPLHF
TRBJ2-5	TRBV7-6	CASSPSSWGGTQYF
TRBJ2-2	TRBV6-5	CASKGLHTGELFF
TRBJ2-7	TRBV7-9	CASSFMTSSYEQYF
TRBJ1-5	TRBV7-2	CASSVRGNQPQHF
TRBJ1-2	TRBV6-5	CASSPNLGYGYTF
TRBJ2-5	TRBV5-4	CASSSRDRAQETQYF
TRBJ1-5	TRBV10-3	CAISESLGNQPQHF
TRBJ2-2	TRBV5-1	CASSYGGNTGELFF